This T cell receptor beta chain is drawn from a study of T cell responses to AZD1222 COVID-19 vaccine. TCRdb's copy holds only in-frame clones and misses some; the assay was immunoSEQ multiplex PCR. The repertoire holds 75,000 to 90,000 clones, approximately 85% seen once, with less than 15% in the top ten. Per germline, CDR1 SGDLS and CDR2 YYNGEE. Trimming removed 3 bases from V and 0 bases from J, with 6 bases in between. This CDR3 is 14 amino acids long. This TCR came from an adult in good health. The sequences come from peripheral blood, collected on day 0 of AZD1222 vaccination. The J gene is TRBJ2-2, the V gene TRBV9; D call uncertain. In DNA, the CDR3 is TGTGCCAGCAGCGGACTGGCGAACACCGGGGAGCTGTTTTTT. Translation gives CASSGLANTGELFF. The full variable domain, rest sourced from reference TRBV9 and TRBJ2-2, is DSGVTQTPKHLITATGQRVTLRCSPRSGDLSVYWYQQSLDQGLQFLIQYYNGEERAKGNILERFSAQQFPDLHSELNLSSLELGDSALYFCASSGLANTGELFFGEGSRLTVL.